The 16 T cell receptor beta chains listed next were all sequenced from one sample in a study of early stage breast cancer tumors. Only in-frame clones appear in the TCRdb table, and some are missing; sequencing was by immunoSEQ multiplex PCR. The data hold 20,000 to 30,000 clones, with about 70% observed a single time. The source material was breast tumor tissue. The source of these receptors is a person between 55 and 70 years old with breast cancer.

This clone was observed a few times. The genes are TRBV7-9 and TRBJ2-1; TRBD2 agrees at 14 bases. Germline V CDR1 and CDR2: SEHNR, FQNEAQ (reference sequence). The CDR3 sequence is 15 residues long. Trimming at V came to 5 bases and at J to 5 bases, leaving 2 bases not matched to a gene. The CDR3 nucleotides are TGTGCCAGCAGCCCGGGACTAGCGGGAGACAATGAGCAGTTCTTC. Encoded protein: CASSPGLAGDNEQFF.

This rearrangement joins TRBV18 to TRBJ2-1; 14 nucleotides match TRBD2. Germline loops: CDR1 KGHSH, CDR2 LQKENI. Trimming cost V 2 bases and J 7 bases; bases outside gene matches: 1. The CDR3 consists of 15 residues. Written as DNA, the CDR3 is TGTGCCAGCTCACCAGGGACTAGCGGGAGAAATGAGCAGTTCTTC. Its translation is CASSPGTSGRNEQFF. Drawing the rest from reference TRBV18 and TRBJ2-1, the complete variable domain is NAGVMQNPRHLVRRRGQEARLRCSPMKGHSHVYWYRQLPEEGLKFMVYLQKENIIDESGMPKERFSAEFPKEGPSILRIQQVVRGDSAAYFCASSPGTSGRNEQFFGPGTRLTVL.

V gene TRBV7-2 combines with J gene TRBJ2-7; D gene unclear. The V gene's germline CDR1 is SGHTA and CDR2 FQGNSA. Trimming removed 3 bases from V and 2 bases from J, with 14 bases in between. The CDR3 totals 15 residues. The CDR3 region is CASSLGQHQTYEQYF. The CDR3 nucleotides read TGTGCCAGCAGCTTGGGCCAGCACCAAACCTACGAGCAGTACTTC.

The CDR3 region has the DNA TGTGCCAGCAGCCCCCGAGGCGGACAGGGCCTCGCCGAGCAGTACTTC. It specifies CASSPRGGQGLAEQYF. This chain uses TRBV9 with TRBJ2-7; 8 bases match TRBD1. The V segment lost 4 bases and the J segment 6 bases; nucleotides outside the gene matches: 15. Germline V gives CDR1 SGDLS, CDR2 YYNGEE. The CDR3 consists of 16 residues.

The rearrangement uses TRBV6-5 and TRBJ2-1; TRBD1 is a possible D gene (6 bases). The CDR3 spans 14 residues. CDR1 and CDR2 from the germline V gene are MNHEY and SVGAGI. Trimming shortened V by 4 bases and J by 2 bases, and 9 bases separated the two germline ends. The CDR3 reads CASSSGQTYNEQFF. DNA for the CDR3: TGTGCCAGCAGTTCGGGACAAACCTACAATGAGCAGTTCTTC.

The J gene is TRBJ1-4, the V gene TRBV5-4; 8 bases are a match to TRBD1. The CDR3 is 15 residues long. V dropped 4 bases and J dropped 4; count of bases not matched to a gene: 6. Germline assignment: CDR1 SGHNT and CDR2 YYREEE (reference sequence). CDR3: CASSANRGVNEKLFF. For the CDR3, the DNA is TGTGCCAGCAGCGCAAACAGGGGGGTTAATGAAAAACTGTTTTTT. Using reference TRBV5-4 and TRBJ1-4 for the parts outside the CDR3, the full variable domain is ETGVTQSPTHLIKTRGQQVTLRCSSQSGHNTVSWYQQALGQGPQFIFQYYREEENGRGNFPPRFSGLQFPNYSSELNVNALELDDSALYLCASSANRGVNEKLFFGSGTQLSVL.

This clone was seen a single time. This CDR3 is CASSYRGHAQPQHF. Written as DNA, the CDR3 is TGTGCCAGCAGTTACAGGGGGCACGCTCAGCCCCAGCATTTT. The chain has TRBV6-5 and TRBJ1-5; 7 bases agree with TRBD1. With V trimmed by 2 bases and J by 6 bases, 4 bases remained unmatched. The CDR3 covers 14 residues. Germline V gene lookup returns CDR1 MNHEY and CDR2 SVGAGI.

The CDR3 sequence: CASSLTSGSSETQYF. CDR3 sequence (DNA): TGTGCCAGCAGCTTAACTAGCGGGAGTTCAGAGACCCAGTACTTC. J is TRBJ2-5 and V is TRBV7-3; 9 bases fit TRBD2. Per germline, CDR1 SGHTA and CDR2 FQGTGA. This CDR3 is 15 amino acids long. Trimming cost V 0 bases and J 4 bases; bases outside gene matches: 3.

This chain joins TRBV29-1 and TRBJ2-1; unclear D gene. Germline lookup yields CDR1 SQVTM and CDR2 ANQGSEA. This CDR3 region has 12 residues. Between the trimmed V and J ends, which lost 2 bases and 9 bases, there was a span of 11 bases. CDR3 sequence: CSVESGRSEQFF. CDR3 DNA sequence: TGCAGCGTTGAATCTGGCAGGTCTGAGCAGTTCTTC.

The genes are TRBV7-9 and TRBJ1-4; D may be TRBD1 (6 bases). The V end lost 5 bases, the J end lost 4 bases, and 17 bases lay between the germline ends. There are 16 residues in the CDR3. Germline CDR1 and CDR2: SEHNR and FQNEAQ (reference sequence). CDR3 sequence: CASSVAQGAVNEKLFF. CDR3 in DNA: TGTGCCAGCAGCGTCGCACAGGGAGCCGTTAATGAAAAACTGTTTTTT.

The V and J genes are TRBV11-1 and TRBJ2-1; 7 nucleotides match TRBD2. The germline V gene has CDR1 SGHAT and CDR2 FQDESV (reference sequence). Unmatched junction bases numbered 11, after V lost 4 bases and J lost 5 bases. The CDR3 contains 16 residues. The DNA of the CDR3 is TGTGCCAGCAGCTCCTACGGACTAGTCCCAAACAATGAGCAGTTCTTC. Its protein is CASSSYGLVPNNEQFF.

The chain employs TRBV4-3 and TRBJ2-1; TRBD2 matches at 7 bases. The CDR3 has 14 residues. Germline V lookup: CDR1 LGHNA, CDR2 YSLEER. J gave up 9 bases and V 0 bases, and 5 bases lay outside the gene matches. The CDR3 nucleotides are TGCGCCAGCAGCCAAGATCTGGGAGGGACTGAGCAGTTCTTC. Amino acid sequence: CASSQDLGGTEQFF.

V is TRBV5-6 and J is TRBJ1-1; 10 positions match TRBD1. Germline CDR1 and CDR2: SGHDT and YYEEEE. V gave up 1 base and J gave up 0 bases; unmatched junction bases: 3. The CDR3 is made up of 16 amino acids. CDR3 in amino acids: CASSLRGTGVNTEAFF. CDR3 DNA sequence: TGTGCCAGCAGCTTGAGGGGGACAGGGGTGAACACTGAAGCTTTCTTT.

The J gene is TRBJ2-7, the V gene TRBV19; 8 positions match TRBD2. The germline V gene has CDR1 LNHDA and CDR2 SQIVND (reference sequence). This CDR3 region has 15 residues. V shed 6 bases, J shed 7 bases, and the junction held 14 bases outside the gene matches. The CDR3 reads CASRPSGFPMGEQYF. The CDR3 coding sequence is TGTGCCAGTAGGCCTAGCGGGTTCCCTATGGGTGAGCAGTACTTC. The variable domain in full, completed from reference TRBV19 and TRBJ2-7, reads DGGITQSPKYLFRKEGQNVTLSCEQNLNHDAMYWYRQDPGQGLRLIYYSQIVNDFQKGDIAEGYSVSREKKESFPLTVTSAQKNPTAFYLCASRPSGFPMGEQYFGPGTRLTVT.

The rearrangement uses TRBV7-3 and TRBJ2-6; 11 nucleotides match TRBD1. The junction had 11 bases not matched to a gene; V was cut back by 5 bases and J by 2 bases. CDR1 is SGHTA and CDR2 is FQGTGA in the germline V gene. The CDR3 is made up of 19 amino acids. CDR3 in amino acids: CASSSFGTGGFAGANVLTF. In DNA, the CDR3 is TGTGCCAGCAGCAGTTTCGGGACAGGGGGTTTCGCTGGGGCCAACGTCCTGACTTTC.

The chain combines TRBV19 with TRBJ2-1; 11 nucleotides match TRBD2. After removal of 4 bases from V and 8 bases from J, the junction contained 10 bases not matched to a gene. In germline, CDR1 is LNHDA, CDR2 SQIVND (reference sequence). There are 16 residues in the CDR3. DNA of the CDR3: TGTGCCAGTAGTAATATAGTACTAGCGGGAGCCCATGAGCAGTTCTTC. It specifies CASSNIVLAGAHEQFF.